This T cell receptor (beta chain) was sequenced for a study of human T cells and chemical hapten exposure. Specified time point: patch test 1, 2 weeks after DPC sensitization. As for treatment: therapeutic diphenylcyclopropenone sensitization with weekly scalp DPC. The sample holds a few counts of this clonotype. The antigen remains undetermined. The germline V and J ends were trimmed by 10 bases and 6 bases, with 19 bases remaining between them. The CDR3 consists of 15 residues. The germline gives CDR1 SGHAT, CDR2 FQNNGV. Regarding the study as a whole: Compared with pre-sensitization or healthy control sets, expanded TCRs clustered more.

Each CDR3 protein gets one entry after TCRdb re-called the RACE reads with MiXCR. This table holds under 450,000 distinct CDR3 sequences, approximately 5% found once. This receptor was obtained from a woman aged 50 to 65 with alopecia areata. Some clones in this sample may be carry-over from other donors' samples. The J gene is TRBJ1-6, the V gene TRBV11-2, with D perhaps TRBD1 (6 bases). The sample here was whole blood, taken in connection with sensitization to the hapten diphenylcyclopropenone (DPC). The CDR3: CATQGRGAGNSPLHF. The DNA for the CDR3 is TGTGCCACGCAGGGGCGTGGGGCGGGTAATTCACCCCTCCACTTT.